These 18 T cell receptor beta chains were sequenced from one sample in a study of blood T cell repertoires in COVID-19. TCRdb's table, derived via immunoSEQ multiplex PCR, lists solely in-frame clones and lacks some. The sample has some 27,000 clones; around nine tenths are singletons. The sample taken for sequencing was peripheral blood. Source of these receptors: a human donor in a cohort sampled during active COVID-19. The donor label of this sample is uncertain.

The chain joins TRBV29-1 to TRBJ1-1, with 11 bases lining up with TRBD1. V gave up 6 bases and J gave up 7 bases; unmatched junction bases: 13. The CDR3 has 15 amino acids. From germline, CDR1 is SQVTM and CDR2 ANQGSEA. The CDR3 here is CSVHLGTGGVGEAFF. The CDR3 DNA reads as TGCAGCGTCCATTTGGGGACAGGGGGAGTTGGTGAAGCTTTCTTT.

The rearrangement joins TRBV5-4 to TRBJ1-1; 10 nucleotides agree with TRBD1. This CDR3 is 14 amino acids long. In germline, CDR1 is SGHNT, CDR2 YYREEE (reference sequence). V shed 4 bases, J shed 5 bases, and the junction held 5 bases outside the gene matches. In DNA, the CDR3 is TGTGCCAGCAGCCGACAGGGGGCAGAGACTGAAGCTTTCTTT. This sequence encodes CASSRQGAETEAFF. The full variable domain, in which reference TRBV5-4 and TRBJ1-1 provide the parts outside the CDR3, is ETGVTQSPTHLIKTRGQQVTLRCSSQSGHNTVSWYQQALGQGPQFIFQYYREEENGRGNFPPRFSGLQFPNYSSELNVNALELDDSALYLCASSRQGAETEAFFGQGTRLTVV.

The chain combines TRBV7-3 with TRBJ2-1, with a possible D match to TRBD1 (5 bases). V lost 5 bases, J lost 1 base, and 12 bases lay in between. CDR3 length: 15 residues. Germline V gene data show CDR1 as SGHTA and CDR2 as FQGTGA. DNA of the CDR3: TGTGCCAGCAGCCATGGTAGGGGTTCCTACAATGAGCAGTTCTTC. Translated: CASSHGRGSYNEQFF.

The chain joins TRBV24-1 to TRBJ2-3; D possibly corresponds to TRBD2 (5 bases). Germline V gives CDR1 KGHDR, CDR2 SFDVKD. This CDR3 region has 15 residues. The V and J ends lost 5 bases and 4 bases respectively, with 15 bases between them. CDR3 region: CATSGWTGAPDTQYF. CDR3 in DNA: TGTGCCACCAGTGGCTGGACTGGTGCTCCAGATACGCAGTATTTT.

This clone was counted a single time. The CDR3 spells CASSEWDREDGYTF. The CDR3 coding sequence is TGTGCCAGCAGTGAATGGGACAGGGAGGACGGCTACACCTTC. The chain links TRBV6-1 to TRBJ1-2; 9 bases fit TRBD1. Germline V lookup: CDR1 MNHNS, CDR2 SASEGT. This CDR3 spans 14 amino acids. The junction had 6 bases not matched to a gene; V was cut back by 2 bases and J by 8 bases.

This clone came up once. The CDR3 protein is CASSPTGTGANVLTF. CDR3 DNA: TGTGCCAGCAGCCCTACAGGGACTGGGGCCAACGTCCTGACTTTC. This chain connects TRBV14 to TRBJ2-6; D perhaps matches TRBD1 (6 bases). The CDR3 spans 15 residues. Germline V gene sequence: CDR1 SGHDN, CDR2 FVKESK. Trimming removed 4 bases at V and 2 bases at J, with 9 bases between.

This clone was seen once. The chain joins TRBV20-1 to TRBJ2-7; tentative D call: TRBD1 (6 bases). The CDR3 runs 11 residues. From germline, CDR1 is DFQATT and CDR2 SNEGSKA (reference sequence). V was shortened by 6 bases and J by 4 bases, with 10 bases between the two germline ends. The CDR3 coding sequence is TGCAGTGCCCCAGGACAGTACGAGCAGTACTTC. Protein product: CSAPGQYEQYF.

The chain is built from TRBV5-1 and TRBJ2-3; no firm D call. The CDR3 extends over 15 amino acids. Germline lookup yields CDR1 SGHRS and CDR2 YFSETQ. V was clipped by 0 bases and J by 0 bases, with 8 bases between them. The CDR3 reads CASSLVPSSTDTQYF. In DNA, the CDR3 is TGCGCCAGCAGCTTGGTCCCTTCTAGCACAGATACGCAGTATTTT.

The chain couples TRBV18 to TRBJ2-1; maybe TRBD2 (6 bases). Trimming took 4 bases from V and 8 from J, leaving 9 bases between them. Per the germline V gene, CDR1 is KGHSH and CDR2 is LQKENI. The length of the CDR3 is 12 residues. The CDR3 nucleotides are TGTGCCAGCTCACTGGGGAGGTATGAGCAGTTCTTC. Amino acid sequence: CASSLGRYEQFF.

V and J are TRBV7-9 and TRBJ2-3, with D possibly TRBD2 on 6 matching bases. The length of the CDR3 is 14 residues. From germline, CDR1 is SEHNR and CDR2 FQNEAQ (reference sequence). Trimming removed 5 bases at V and 5 bases at J, with 14 bases between. CDR3 DNA: TGTGCCAGCAGCCCTAGCCTTAGCGGAGATACGCAGTATTTT. Translation: CASSPSLSGDTQYF.

The chain recombines TRBV10-3 with TRBJ1-1; 9 positions match TRBD1. V was clipped by 5 bases and J by 5 bases; unmatched bases: 3. This CDR3 is 13 amino acids long. CDR1 is ENHRY, CDR2 SYGVKD, per germline. CDR3 sequence reads: CAISRQGETEAFF. The CDR3 region has the DNA TGTGCCATCAGTCGACAGGGGGAAACTGAAGCTTTCTTT.

The V and J genes are TRBV5-1 and TRBJ2-3, with D perhaps TRBD1 (6 bases). Germline V lookup: CDR1 SGHRS, CDR2 YFSETQ. This CDR3 has 15 residues. Trimming shortened V by 0 bases and J by 2 bases, and 10 bases separated the two germline ends. CDR3 protein: CASSLGDTFTDTQYF. Written as DNA, the CDR3 is TGCGCCAGCAGCTTGGGGGACACCTTCACAGATACGCAGTATTTT.

The chain uses TRBV6-5 and TRBJ2-1; TRBD2 might be the D (6 bases). The germline CDR1 and CDR2 sequences are MNHEY and SVGAGI. V was pared by 6 bases and J by 0 bases, with 12 bases between. The CDR3 runs 15 residues. The CDR3, as DNA: TGTGCCAGCAGCCTCGGGGGAGGCTCCTACAATGAGCAGTTCTTC. Translating gives CASSLGGGSYNEQFF.

The CDR3 nucleotides are TGTGCCAGCAGAAAGACAGGGACTGGAAACACCATATATTTT. Translating it yields CASRKTGTGNTIYF. The rearrangement links TRBV6-5 to TRBJ1-3, with 7 bases that match TRBD1. Losses at the gene ends were 6 bases for V and 2 bases for J; bases not matched to a gene: 4. Looked up from germline, CDR1 is MNHEY and CDR2 is SVGAGI. The CDR3 is 14 residues long.

V usage is TRBV7-2 and J usage is TRBJ2-5, with 9 bases matching TRBD2. The germline V gene encodes CDR1 SGHTA and CDR2 FQGNSA. V lost 5 bases, J lost 4 bases, and 17 bases stayed unmatched. This CDR3 spans 18 amino acids. CDR3 in amino acids: CASSPAGAGGPRVETQYF. In DNA form, the CDR3 reads TGTGCCAGCAGCCCCGCCGGGGCGGGGGGGCCAAGGGTAGAGACCCAGTACTTC.

The chain employs TRBV6-5 and TRBJ2-7; 9 positions match TRBD1. Germline V gene data show CDR1 as MNHEY and CDR2 as SVGAGI. The CDR3 length is 15 residues. Trimming at V came to 5 bases and at J to 5 bases, leaving 10 bases not matched to a gene. The CDR3 nucleotides read TGTGCCAGCAGTCGCTCCGGGACAGGGATACACGAGCAGTACTTC. It codes for CASSRSGTGIHEQYF.

This sequence joins TRBV19 and TRBJ1-6, with TRBD1 matching 7 bases. Germline CDR1 reads LNHDA; CDR2 reads SQIVND (reference sequence). After removal of 2 bases from V and 9 bases from J, the junction contained 10 bases not matched to a gene. This CDR3 is built from 16 residues. The CDR3 sequence: CASSIRGDRAGSPLHF. As DNA, the CDR3 is TGTGCCAGTAGTATACGGGGTGACAGGGCTGGTTCACCCCTCCACTTT.

The genes are TRBV19 and TRBJ2-1, with 13 nucleotides matching TRBD2. J lost 2 bases, V lost 5 bases, and 15 bases had no gene match. This CDR3 region has 20 residues. Germline values: CDR1 LNHDA, CDR2 SQIVND (reference sequence). The CDR3: CASSPLGLAGAREAYNEQFF. The DNA for the CDR3 is TGTGCCAGTAGTCCGCTAGGACTAGCGGGGGCCCGCGAAGCCTACAATGAGCAGTTCTTC.